This is a list of T cell receptor beta chains from one sample in a study of cytomegalovirus exposure and HLA in healthy donors. Data came from immunoSEQ multiplex PCR; TCRdb stores just in-frame clones and leaves some out. The sample holds over 75,000 clones, under 80% seen once. The sequenced material came from PBMCs. The receptors derive from a middle-aged man in good health and CMV-seropositive. CDR3s include the opening cysteine and the closing phenylalanine or tryptophan. A D gene is named only where the DNA matches it firmly. A row's size may be missing; if present it is once, few, many or a size class.

CDR3 DNA: TGTGCCATCAGTACAGGGGCAGGTACGCAGTATTTT
CDR3 protein: CAISTGAGTQYF
CDR3 length: 12
J gene: TRBJ2-3
clone size: -
D gene: TRBD1
V gene: TRBV10-3

CDR3 DNA: TGTGCCAGCTCACTCCCTCCCAGCGGGGTTAACACCGGGGAGCTGTTTTTT
CDR3 protein: CASSLPPSGVNTGELFF
CDR3 length: 17
J gene: TRBJ2-2
clone size: -
D gene: TRBD2
V gene: TRBV18

CDR3 DNA: TGTGCCAGCAGCAAACCCGCACACAGGGGGGCGTCTGGGGCCAACGTCCTGACTTTC
CDR3 protein: CASSKPAHRGASGANVLTF
CDR3 length: 19
J gene: TRBJ2-6
clone size: -
D gene: -
V gene: TRBV21-1

CDR3 DNA: TGCGCCAGCAGCCAAGGGATAGGGGGAATTTCGACCGGGGAGCTGTTTTTT
CDR3 protein: CASSQGIGGISTGELFF
CDR3 length: 17
J gene: TRBJ2-2
clone size: -
D gene: -
V gene: TRBV4-1

CDR3 DNA: TGCGCCAGCAGCCAAGATCGGACGGGGGGGTCTTTCTTT
CDR3 protein: CASSQDRTGGSFF
CDR3 length: 13
J gene: TRBJ1-1
clone size: -
D gene: -
V gene: TRBV4-1

CDR3 DNA: TGTGCCAGCAGTGGACAGGTCACCAATCAGCCCCAGCATTTT
CDR3 protein: CASSGQVTNQPQHF
CDR3 length: 14
J gene: TRBJ1-5
clone size: once
D gene: -
V gene: TRBV2

CDR3 DNA: TGTGCCAGCGGAGACCGTTCGCGTAATGAAAAACTGTTTTTT
CDR3 protein: CASGDRSRNEKLFF
CDR3 length: 14
J gene: TRBJ1-4
clone size: -
D gene: -
V gene: TRBV6-1

CDR3 DNA: TGTGCCAGTTCCGGGACAGGGACCTACGAGCAGTACTTC
CDR3 protein: CASSGTGTYEQYF
CDR3 length: 13
J gene: TRBJ2-7
clone size: -
D gene: TRBD1
V gene: TRBV2

CDR3 DNA: TGTGCCAGCAGCCCGGGACAGGGGTATGAAAAACTGTTTTTT
CDR3 protein: CASSPGQGYEKLFF
CDR3 length: 14
J gene: TRBJ1-4
clone size: -
D gene: TRBD1
V gene: TRBV11-1

CDR3 DNA: TGTGCCAGCTGCCCTCCGACAGGGGAGGAGACCCAGTACTTC
CDR3 protein: CASCPPTGEETQYF
CDR3 length: 14
J gene: TRBJ2-5
clone size: -
D gene: TRBD1
V gene: TRBV9

CDR3 DNA: TGTGCCAGCAGCTCGCCCCGACAGGGCGGCACTGAAGCTTTCTTT
CDR3 protein: CASSSPRQGGTEAFF
CDR3 length: 15
J gene: TRBJ1-1
clone size: few
D gene: TRBD1
V gene: TRBV5-4

CDR3 DNA: TGTGCCAGCCTAACAGGGCCAGATGGCTACACCTTC
CDR3 protein: CASLTGPDGYTF
CDR3 length: 12
J gene: TRBJ1-2
clone size: -
D gene: -
V gene: TRBV2

CDR3 DNA: TGTGCCAGCAGCTTAGGGGCGGGGGGCACAGATACGCAGTATTTT
CDR3 protein: CASSLGAGGTDTQYF
CDR3 length: 15
J gene: TRBJ2-3
clone size: -
D gene: TRBD2
V gene: TRBV7-8

CDR3 DNA: TGTGCCAGCAGTTACCCTTCCGGGACAGGGGGCTACGAGCAGTACTTC
CDR3 protein: CASSYPSGTGGYEQYF
CDR3 length: 16
J gene: TRBJ2-7
clone size: -
D gene: TRBD1
V gene: TRBV6-6

CDR3 DNA: TGTGCCAGCACGGCGGGCCCCGGATCCTACAATGAGCAGTTCTTC
CDR3 protein: CASTAGPGSYNEQFF
CDR3 length: 15
J gene: TRBJ2-1
clone size: few
D gene: -
V gene: TRBV6-6

CDR3 DNA: TGTGCCAGCAGCCAGGGATTCTACGAGCAGTACTTC
CDR3 protein: CASSQGFYEQYF
CDR3 length: 12
J gene: TRBJ2-7
clone size: -
D gene: -
V gene: TRBV2

CDR3 DNA: TGTGCCAGCGGGCGGGGAAACACCGGGGAGCTGTTTTTT
CDR3 protein: CASGRGNTGELFF
CDR3 length: 13
J gene: TRBJ2-2
clone size: -
D gene: -
V gene: TRBV9

CDR3 DNA: TGCGCCAGCAGCTTGTTGGCCGGGTTGGGAGATACGCAGTATTTT
CDR3 protein: CASSLLAGLGDTQYF
CDR3 length: 15
J gene: TRBJ2-3
clone size: -
D gene: -
V gene: TRBV5-1

CDR3 DNA: TGTGCCAGCATGGGAGGTGGCATTCAGTACTTC
CDR3 protein: CASMGGGIQYF
CDR3 length: 11
J gene: TRBJ2-4
clone size: once
D gene: -
V gene: TRBV6-5

CDR3 DNA: TGTGCCAGCAGCTTAATGGGAGGGAGACAAGGCGGCACGCATGGCTACACCTTC
CDR3 protein: CASSLMGGRQGGTHGYTF
CDR3 length: 18
J gene: TRBJ1-2
clone size: -
D gene: -
V gene: TRBV7-3

CDR3 DNA: TGTGCCAGCAGTTCTCTACAGGGGATAGGGTACAATGAGCAGTTCTTC
CDR3 protein: CASSSLQGIGYNEQFF
CDR3 length: 16
J gene: TRBJ2-1
clone size: -
D gene: TRBD1
V gene: TRBV28

CDR3 DNA: TGTGCCAGGACAGGCCTTTGGGGCTACGAGCAGTACTTC
CDR3 protein: CARTGLWGYEQYF
CDR3 length: 13
J gene: TRBJ2-7
clone size: -
D gene: -
V gene: TRBV11-1

CDR3 DNA: TGTGCCAGCAGATCCGACAGGACCTATGGCTACACCTTC
CDR3 protein: CASRSDRTYGYTF
CDR3 length: 13
J gene: TRBJ1-2
clone size: few
D gene: -
V gene: TRBV6-6

CDR3 DNA: TGTGCCAGTAGTAAGGGGGGTCCGGGACTAGTCACCTACGAGCAGTACTTC
CDR3 protein: CASSKGGPGLVTYEQYF
CDR3 length: 17
J gene: TRBJ2-7
clone size: -
D gene: TRBD2
V gene: TRBV19

CDR3 DNA: TGTGCCGTACAGGGGCTGGACACTGAAGCTTTCTTT
CDR3 protein: CAVQGLDTEAFF
CDR3 length: 12
J gene: TRBJ1-1
clone size: -
D gene: TRBD1
V gene: TRBV6-1

CDR3 DNA: TGTGCCAGCAGCCGAATTAGCGGGGGAAAAGGGACCTACGAGCAGTACTTC
CDR3 protein: CASSRISGGKGTYEQYF
CDR3 length: 17
J gene: TRBJ2-7
clone size: -
D gene: TRBD2
V gene: TRBV5-6

CDR3 DNA: TGTGCCATCAGTGGAGGTCAGACTAGCGGGTCCGGGATTCAAGAGACCCAGTACTTC
CDR3 protein: CAISGGQTSGSGIQETQYF
CDR3 length: 19
J gene: TRBJ2-5
clone size: -
D gene: TRBD2
V gene: TRBV10-3

CDR3 DNA: TGTGCCAGCAACCTACTAGCGGGATTATACAATGAGCAGTTCTTC
CDR3 protein: CASNLLAGLYNEQFF
CDR3 length: 15
J gene: TRBJ2-1
clone size: few
D gene: TRBD2
V gene: TRBV6-1

CDR3 DNA: TGCAGCCCCAAGGGACTAGCGGGAAGACTAAGCGGGGAGCTGTTTTTT
CDR3 protein: CSPKGLAGRLSGELFF
CDR3 length: 16
J gene: TRBJ2-2
clone size: -
D gene: TRBD2
V gene: TRBV29-1

CDR3 DNA: TGTGCCAGCGGAGGGACTGAAGCTTTCTTT
CDR3 protein: CASGGTEAFF
CDR3 length: 10
J gene: TRBJ1-1
clone size: -
D gene: -
V gene: TRBV2

CDR3 DNA: TGTGCCAGCAGCTTGGGGACTAGCGGTGCCTACAATGAGCAGTTCTTC
CDR3 protein: CASSLGTSGAYNEQFF
CDR3 length: 16
J gene: TRBJ2-1
clone size: -
D gene: TRBD2
V gene: TRBV5-6

CDR3 DNA: TGTGCCAGCAGGTACATTAATGAAAAACTGTTTTTT
CDR3 protein: CASRYINEKLFF
CDR3 length: 12
J gene: TRBJ1-4
clone size: -
D gene: -
V gene: TRBV6-1

CDR3 DNA: TGCGCCAGCAGCTTGGGGCCGTGGAGCAATCAGCCCCAGCATTTT
CDR3 protein: CASSLGPWSNQPQHF
CDR3 length: 15
J gene: TRBJ1-5
clone size: once
D gene: -
V gene: TRBV5-1